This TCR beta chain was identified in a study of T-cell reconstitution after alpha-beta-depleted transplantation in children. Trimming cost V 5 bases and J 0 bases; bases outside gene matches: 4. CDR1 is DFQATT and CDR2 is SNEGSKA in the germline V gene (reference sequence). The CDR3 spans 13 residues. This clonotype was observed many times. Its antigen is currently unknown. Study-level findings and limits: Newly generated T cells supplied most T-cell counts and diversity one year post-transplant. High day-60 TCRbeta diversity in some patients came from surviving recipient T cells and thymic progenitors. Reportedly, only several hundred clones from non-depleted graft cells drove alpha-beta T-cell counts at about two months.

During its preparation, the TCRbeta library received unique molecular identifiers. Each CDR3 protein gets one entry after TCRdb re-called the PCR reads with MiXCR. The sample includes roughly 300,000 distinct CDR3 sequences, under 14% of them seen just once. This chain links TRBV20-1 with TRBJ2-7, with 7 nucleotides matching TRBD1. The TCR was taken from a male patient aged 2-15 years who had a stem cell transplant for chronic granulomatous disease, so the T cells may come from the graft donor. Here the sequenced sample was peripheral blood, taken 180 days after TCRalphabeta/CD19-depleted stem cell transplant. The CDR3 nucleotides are TGCAGTGCTCCCCGGGACAGCTCCTACGAGCAGTACTTC. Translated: CSAPRDSSYEQYF.